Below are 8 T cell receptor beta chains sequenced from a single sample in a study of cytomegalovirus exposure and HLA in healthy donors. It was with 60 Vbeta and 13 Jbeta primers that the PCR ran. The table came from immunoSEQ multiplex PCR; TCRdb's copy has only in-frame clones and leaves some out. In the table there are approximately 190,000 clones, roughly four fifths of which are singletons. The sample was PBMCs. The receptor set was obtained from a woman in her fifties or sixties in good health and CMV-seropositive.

This CDR3 is CATSIRGEIETQYF. The CDR3 coding sequence is TGTGCCACCAGCATCAGGGGGGAGATAGAGACCCAGTACTTC. V gene TRBV15 combines with J gene TRBJ2-5; perhaps TRBD1 as D (7 bases). There are 14 residues in the CDR3. Between the trimmed V and J ends, which lost 4 bases and 4 bases, there was a span of 13 bases. The germline V gene has CDR1 LNHNV and CDR2 YYDKDF (reference sequence). Combining the CDR3 with reference TRBV15 and TRBJ2-5 gives the whole variable domain DAMVIQNPRYQVTQFGKPVTLSCSQTLNHNVMYWYQQKSSQAPKLLFHYYDKDFNNEADTPDNFQSRRPNTSFCFLDIRSPGLGDTAMYLCATSIRGEIETQYFGPGTRLLVL.

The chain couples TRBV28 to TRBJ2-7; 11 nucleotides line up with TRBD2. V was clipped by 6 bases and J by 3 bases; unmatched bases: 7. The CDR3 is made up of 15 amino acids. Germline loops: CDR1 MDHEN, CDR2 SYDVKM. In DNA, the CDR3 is TGTGCCAGCAGCATAATGACTAGCGGGGACTACGAGCAGTACTTC. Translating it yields CASSIMTSGDYEQYF.

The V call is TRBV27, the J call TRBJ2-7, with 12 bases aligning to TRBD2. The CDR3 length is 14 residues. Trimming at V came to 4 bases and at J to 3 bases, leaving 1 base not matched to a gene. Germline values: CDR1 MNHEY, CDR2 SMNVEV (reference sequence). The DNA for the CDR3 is TGTGCCAGCAGTTCGGGACTAGCGGGCTACGAGCAGTACTTC. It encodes CASSSGLAGYEQYF.

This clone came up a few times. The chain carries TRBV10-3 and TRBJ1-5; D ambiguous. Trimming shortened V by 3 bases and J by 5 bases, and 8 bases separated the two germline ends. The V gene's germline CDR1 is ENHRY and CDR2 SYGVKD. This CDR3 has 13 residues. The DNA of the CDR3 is TGTGCCATCAGTGACAGGTACGATCAGCCCCAGCATTTT. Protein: CAISDRYDQPQHF.

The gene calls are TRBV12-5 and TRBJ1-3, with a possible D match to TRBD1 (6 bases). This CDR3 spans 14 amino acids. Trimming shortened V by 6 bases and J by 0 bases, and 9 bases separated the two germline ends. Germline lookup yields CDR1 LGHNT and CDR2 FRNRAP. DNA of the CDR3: TGTGCTAGTGGACCGGACAGCTCTGGAAACACCATATATTTT. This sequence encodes CASGPDSSGNTIYF.

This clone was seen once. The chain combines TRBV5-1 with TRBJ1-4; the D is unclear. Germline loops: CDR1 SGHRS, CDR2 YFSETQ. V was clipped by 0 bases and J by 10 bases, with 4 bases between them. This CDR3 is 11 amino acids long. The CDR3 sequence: CASSLDGKLFF. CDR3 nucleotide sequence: TGCGCCAGCAGCTTGGACGGAAAACTGTTTTTT.

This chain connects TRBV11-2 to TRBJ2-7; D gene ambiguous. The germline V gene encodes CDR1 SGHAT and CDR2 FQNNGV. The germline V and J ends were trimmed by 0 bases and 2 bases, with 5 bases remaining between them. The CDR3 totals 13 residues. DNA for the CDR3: TGTGCCAGCAGCTTAGAAGACACCTACGAGCAGTACTTC. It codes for CASSLEDTYEQYF.

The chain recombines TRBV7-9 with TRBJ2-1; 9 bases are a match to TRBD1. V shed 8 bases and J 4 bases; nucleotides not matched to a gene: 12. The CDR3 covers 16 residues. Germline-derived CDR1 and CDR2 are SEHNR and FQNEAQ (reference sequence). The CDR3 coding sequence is TGTGCCAGCTCCCCTTGGTTGGGACAGGGATACAATGAGCAGTTCTTC. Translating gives CASSPWLGQGYNEQFF.